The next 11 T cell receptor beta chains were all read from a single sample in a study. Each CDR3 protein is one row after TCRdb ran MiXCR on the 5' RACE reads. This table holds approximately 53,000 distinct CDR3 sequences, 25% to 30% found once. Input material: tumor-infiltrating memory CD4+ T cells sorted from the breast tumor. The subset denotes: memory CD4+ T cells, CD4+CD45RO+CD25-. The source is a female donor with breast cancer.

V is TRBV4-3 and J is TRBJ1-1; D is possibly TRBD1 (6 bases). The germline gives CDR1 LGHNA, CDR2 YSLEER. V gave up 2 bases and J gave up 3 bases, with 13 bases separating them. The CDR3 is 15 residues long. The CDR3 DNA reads TGCGCCAGCAGCCAATTGGGACATTCGGACACTGAAGCTTTCTTT. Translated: CASSQLGHSDTEAFF.

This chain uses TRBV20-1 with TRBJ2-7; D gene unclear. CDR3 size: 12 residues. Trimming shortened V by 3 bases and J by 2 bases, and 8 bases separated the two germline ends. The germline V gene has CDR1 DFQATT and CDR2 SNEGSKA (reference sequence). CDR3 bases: TGCAGTGCTAGGGTCCCCCCCTACGAGCAGTACTTC. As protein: CSARVPPYEQYF.

The CDR3 DNA reads TGTGCCAGCAGTTCCCTGCGGGGGGCGAGGGAGCTGTTTTTT. Protein: CASSSLRGARELFF. The chain recombines TRBV6-5 with TRBJ2-2, with TRBD2 matching 8 bases. J gave up 9 bases and V 4 bases, and 7 bases lay outside the gene matches. Per germline, CDR1 MNHEY and CDR2 SVGAGI. The length of the CDR3 is 14 residues.

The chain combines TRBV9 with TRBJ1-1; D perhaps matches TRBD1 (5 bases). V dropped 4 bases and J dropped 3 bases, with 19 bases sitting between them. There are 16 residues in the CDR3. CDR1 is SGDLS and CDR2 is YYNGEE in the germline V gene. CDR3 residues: CASSPGVGTSDTEAFF. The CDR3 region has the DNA TGTGCCAGCAGCCCGGGGGTAGGGACTTCTGACACTGAAGCTTTCTTT.

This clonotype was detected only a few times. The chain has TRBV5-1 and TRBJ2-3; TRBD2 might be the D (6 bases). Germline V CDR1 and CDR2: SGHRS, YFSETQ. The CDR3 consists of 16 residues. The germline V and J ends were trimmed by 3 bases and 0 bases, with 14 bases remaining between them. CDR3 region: CASSSGGDMSTDTQYF. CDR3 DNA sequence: TGCGCCAGCAGCTCCGGAGGGGATATGAGCACAGATACGCAGTATTTT.

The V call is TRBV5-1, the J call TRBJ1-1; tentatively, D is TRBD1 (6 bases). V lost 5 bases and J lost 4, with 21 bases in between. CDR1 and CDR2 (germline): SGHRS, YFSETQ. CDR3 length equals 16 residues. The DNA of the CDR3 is TGCGCCAGCAGTGGGGCCGATACAGGGAGGAGCACTGAAGCTTTCTTT. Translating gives CASSGADTGRSTEAFF. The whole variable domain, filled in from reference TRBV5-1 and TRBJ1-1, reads KAGVTQTPRYLIKTRGQQVTLSCSPISGHRSVSWYQQTPGQGLQFLFEYFSETQRNKGNFPGRFSGRQFSNSRSEMNVSTLELGDSALYLCASSGADTGRSTEAFFGQGTRLTVV.

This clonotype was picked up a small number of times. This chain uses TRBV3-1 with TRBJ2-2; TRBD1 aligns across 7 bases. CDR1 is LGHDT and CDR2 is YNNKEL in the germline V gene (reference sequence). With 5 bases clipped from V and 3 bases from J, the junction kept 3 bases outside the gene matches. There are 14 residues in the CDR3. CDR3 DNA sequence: TGTGCCAGCAGCTCGGGACAGTACACCGGGGAGCTGTTTTTT. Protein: CASSSGQYTGELFF. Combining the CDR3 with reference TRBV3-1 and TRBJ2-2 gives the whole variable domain DTAVSQTPKYLVTQMGNDKSIKCEQNLGHDTMYWYKQDSKKFLKIMFSYNNKELIINETVPNRFSPKSPDKAHLNLHINSLELGDSAVYFCASSSGQYTGELFFGEGSRLTVL.

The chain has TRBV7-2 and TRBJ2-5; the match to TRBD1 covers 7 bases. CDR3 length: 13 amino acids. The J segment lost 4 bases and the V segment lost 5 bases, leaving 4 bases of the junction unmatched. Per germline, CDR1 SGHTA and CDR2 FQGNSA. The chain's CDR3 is CASSTRTGETQYF. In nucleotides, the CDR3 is TGTGCCAGCAGCACTCGGACAGGAGAGACCCAGTACTTC.

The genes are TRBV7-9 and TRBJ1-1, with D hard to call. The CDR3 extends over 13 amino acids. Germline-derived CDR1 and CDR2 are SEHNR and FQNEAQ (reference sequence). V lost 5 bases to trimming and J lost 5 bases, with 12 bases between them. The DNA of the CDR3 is TGTGCCAGCAGCCCTGAATGGAGGACTGAAGCTTTCTTT. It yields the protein CASSPEWRTEAFF.

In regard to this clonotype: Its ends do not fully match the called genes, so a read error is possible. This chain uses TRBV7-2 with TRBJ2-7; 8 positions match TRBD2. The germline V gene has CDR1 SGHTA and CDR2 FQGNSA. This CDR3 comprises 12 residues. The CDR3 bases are TGTGCCAGCAGCTTAGCGGGACTAGAGCGCAACTTC. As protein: CASSLAGLERNF.

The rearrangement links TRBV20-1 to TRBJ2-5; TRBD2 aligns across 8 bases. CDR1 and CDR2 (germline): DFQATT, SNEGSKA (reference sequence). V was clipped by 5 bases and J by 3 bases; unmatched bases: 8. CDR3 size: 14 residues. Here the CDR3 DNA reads TGCAGTGCTCTTAGCGGGACGACCAAAGAGACCCAGTACTTC. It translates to CSALSGTTKETQYF.